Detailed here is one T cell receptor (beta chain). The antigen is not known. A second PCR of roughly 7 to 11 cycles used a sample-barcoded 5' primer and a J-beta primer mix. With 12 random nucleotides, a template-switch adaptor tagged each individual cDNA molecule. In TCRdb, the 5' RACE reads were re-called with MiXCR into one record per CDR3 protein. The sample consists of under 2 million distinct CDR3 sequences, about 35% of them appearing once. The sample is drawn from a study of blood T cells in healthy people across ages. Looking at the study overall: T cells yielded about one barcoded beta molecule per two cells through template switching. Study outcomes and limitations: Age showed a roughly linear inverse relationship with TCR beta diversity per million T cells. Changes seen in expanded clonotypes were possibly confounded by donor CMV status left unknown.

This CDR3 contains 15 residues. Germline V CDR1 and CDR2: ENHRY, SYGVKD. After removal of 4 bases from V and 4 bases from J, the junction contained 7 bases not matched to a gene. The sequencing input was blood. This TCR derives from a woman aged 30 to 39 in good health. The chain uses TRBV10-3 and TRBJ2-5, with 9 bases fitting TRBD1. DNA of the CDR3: TGTGCCATCAGTGGAGGGACAGGGCGGATAGAGACCCAGTACTTC. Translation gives CAISGGTGRIETQYF.